What follows describes a single T cell receptor (beta chain). The record originates from a study of T cells in tuberculosis. After thawing and overnight rest, PBMC were stained with GMM-loaded CD1B tetramer, viability dye and anti-CD3 for sorting. The lipid loaded on the CD1B tetramers was C32 glucose monomycolate from Rhodococcus equi. About 100,000 tetramer-negative cells were sorted from each donor. Findings and caveats of the study: Low-affinity CD1B-GMM tetramer-binding T cells may have been missed.

Sequencing of TCR-alpha and TCR-beta chains was unpaired. The protocol was immunoSEQ multiplex PCR, while the TCRdb copy is restricted to in-frame clones and leaves out a portion. The sample consists of roughly 59,000 clones, 81% of them appearing once. Germline CDR1 SGDLS, CDR2 YYNGEE. There are 16 residues in the CDR3. The junction had 8 bases not matched to a gene; V was cut back by 3 bases and J by 3 bases. The clonotype comes from an adult woman with latent tuberculosis. The genes are TRBV9 and TRBJ1-3; TRBD1 matches 8 bases. The sample consisted of CD1b-GMM tetramer-negative cells sorted from PBMCs. The CDR3 reads CASSAYRGIGGNTIYF. CDR3 coding DNA: TGTGCCAGCAGCGCCTACAGGGGGATTGGTGGAAACACCATATATTTT. Full variable domain (missing parts from reference TRBV9 and TRBJ1-3): DSGVTQTPKHLITATGQRVTLRCSPRSGDLSVYWYQQSLDQGLQFLIQYYNGEERAKGNILERFSAQQFPDLHSELNLSSLELGDSALYFCASSAYRGIGGNTIYFGEGSWLTVV.